Listed below are T cell receptor beta chains from one sample, sequenced in a study of OX40 agonist ivuxolimab in advanced cancers. Profiled with immunoSEQ multiplex PCR; TCRdb holds only in-frame clones, not every one. Of around 66,000 clones listed, 86% are singletons. The sample consisted of CD4+ or CD8+ T cells sorted from blood, taken in a trial of the OX40 agonist ivuxolimab. These receptors all stem from an adult with an advanced solid tumor such as melanoma, head and neck, liver or kidney cancer. The CDR3 runs from the conserved cysteine through the conserved F or W.

v_call | cdr3_aa
TRBV11-3 | CASSRGQGFSYEQYF
TRBV5-1 | CASSLGLSGRAGNEQFF
TRBV5-1 | CASSFLAGVTDTQYF
TRBV11-2 | CASSLGGETEAFF
TRBV4-2 | CASSLSRGSETETQYF
TRBV7-9 | CASRSTGGFSGNTIYF
TRBV10-2 | CASVDRVDYGYTF
TRBV5-4 | CASSAMNTEAFF
TRBV19 | CASSRPTGGGYEQYF
TRBV14 | CASSQAGLGGYEQYF
TRBV19 | CASRDQGDQPQHF
TRBV19 | CASSMGPFPQNIQYF
TRBV2 | CASSGQGYEQYF
TRBV6-4 | CASSADMNTEAFF
TRBV7-6 | CASRYGQAYQETQYF
TRBV19 | CASSIDPAGVHNEQFF
TRBV2 | CASSERTSGYEQYF
TRBV5-6 | CASSWGQASNQPQHF
TRBV7-3 | CASSLLESGELFF
TRBV7-9 | CASSDPRTNTGELFF
TRBV15 | CATSRGDTLGTDTQYF
TRBV30 | CAWSVSGTDTQYF
TRBV28 | CASSLSGATSYQETQYF
TRBV6-5 | CASSYSFATSSYEQYF
TRBV30 | CAWKNMLNTEAFF
TRBV18 | CASSPTVVGRGRNEQFF
TRBV10-3 | CATLLADGADTQYF
TRBV6-4 | CASSDSMGTINEQFF
TRBV18 | CASSPAGGVEQFF
TRBV2 | CASSESSGRGNEQYF
TRBV7-8 | CASSLVEANEQFF
TRBV7-7 | CASSLERRSGRYSNQPQHF
TRBV7-9 | CASSPRQGLANTEAFF
TRBV18 | CASSPRVNIPGPGATYEQYF
TRBV6-1 | CASTRDFNQPQHF
TRBV9 | CASSTGDNGELFF
TRBV5-1 | CASSWTSGGTDTQYF
TRBV11-2 | CASSPNVAGGNTQYF
TRBV19 | CASSIIGQGAGNEQFF
TRBV5-8 | CASSYDWPRDLNTGELFF
TRBV4-1 | CASSPRDRVYDYGYTF
TRBV2 | CASCTDDQPQHF
TRBV4-2 | CASSHGLADPYEQYF
TRBV4-1 | CASSQDRGSGEQYF
TRBV30 | CAWSYHTGELFF
TRBV7-3 | CASSFYTGELFF
TRBV19 | CASSDRGNTGELFF
TRBV6-1 | CASSAGNTGELFF
TRBV10-3 | CATSGQGSDTGELFF
TRBV7-9 | CASSLGDRSYEQYF
TRBV11-2 | CASSLAGGIDGYTF
TRBV20-1 | CSALRRETQYF
TRBV5-1 | CASSLDRGLGTGELFF
TRBV6-1 | CASSADRQSSNQPQHF
TRBV6-5 | CASSDWGRQETQYF
TRBV28 | CASTSQRLPIQETQYF
TRBV11-2 | CASSSDRGRQNEQYF
TRBV27 | CASSPDLVTGVGAKNIQYF
TRBV28 | CASNTGSNTEAFF